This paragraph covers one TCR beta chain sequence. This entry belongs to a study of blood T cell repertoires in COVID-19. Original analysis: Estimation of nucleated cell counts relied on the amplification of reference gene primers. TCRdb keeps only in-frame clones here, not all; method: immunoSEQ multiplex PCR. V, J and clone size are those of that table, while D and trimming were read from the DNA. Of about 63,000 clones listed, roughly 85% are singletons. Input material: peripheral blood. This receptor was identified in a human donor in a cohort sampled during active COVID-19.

For the CDR3, the DNA is TGCGCCAGCAGCCAAGAAGTGAGGTACACCTCCTATGGCTACACCTTC. Amino acids: CASSQEVRYTSYGYTF. The genes are TRBV4-3 and TRBJ1-2; D is unclear. Germline CDR1 reads LGHNA; CDR2 reads YSLEER. The CDR3 totals 16 residues. V was trimmed by 0 bases and J by 4 bases, leaving 15 bases between them.